This passage covers 9 T cell receptor beta chains from one sample sequenced in a study of blood T cell repertoires in COVID-19. Method: immunoSEQ multiplex PCR; TCRdb's copy keeps in-frame clones and lacks some. The table has hundreds of thousands of clones, approximately 91% seen once. Sequenced input: peripheral blood. The origin of the receptors is a woman between 65 and 79 years old with COVID-19, enrolled during active disease.

The V gene is TRBV9, the J gene TRBJ1-2; the D gene is possibly TRBD1 (6 bases). Trimming removed 3 bases at V and 4 bases at J, with 13 bases between. The CDR3 consists of 14 residues. Per germline, CDR1 SGDLS and CDR2 YYNGEE. The CDR3 region is CASSGIDRIYGYTF. CDR3 DNA: TGTGCCAGCAGCGGAATTGACAGGATCTATGGCTACACCTTC.

The chain employs TRBV30 and TRBJ1-2, with D possibly matching TRBD1 (5 bases). Germline assignment: CDR1 GTSNPN and CDR2 SVGIG (reference sequence). CDR3 size: 13 residues. Deletions cut 0 bases from V and 7 bases from J, with 12 bases between. CDR3 nucleotide sequence: TGTGCCTGGAGTGTACAGGAAGGAAGTGGCTACACCTTC. This gives the protein CAWSVQEGSGYTF.

The chain couples TRBV6-1 to TRBJ2-7; D is possibly TRBD1 (6 bases). CDR3 length: 15 amino acids. Germline V CDR1 and CDR2: MNHNS, SASEGT. Trimming pared 3 bases from V and 0 bases from J, leaving 12 bases between. CDR3 sequence: CASSERQALSYEQYF. CDR3 DNA sequence: TGTGCCAGCAGTGAGAGACAGGCCCTCTCCTACGAGCAGTACTTC.

V is TRBV5-1 and J is TRBJ1-1; 9 positions agree with TRBD1. Germline V gene sequence: CDR1 SGHRS, CDR2 YFSETQ. V shed 4 bases and J 6 bases; nucleotides not matched to a gene: 7. This CDR3 has 14 amino acids. The chain's CDR3 is CASSAGTGSAEAFF. CDR3 DNA sequence: TGCGCCAGCAGCGCCGGGACAGGGAGCGCTGAAGCTTTCTTT.

Remarks on this clone: Distinct nucleotide sequences in the sample also encode this CDR3. The rearrangement joins TRBV30 to TRBJ2-3; tentative D call: TRBD2 (5 bases). V shed 0 bases and J shed 3 bases, with 7 bases lying between them. CDR1 is GTSNPN, CDR2 SVGIG, per germline (reference sequence). This CDR3 comprises 13 residues. CDR3 in DNA: TGTGCCTGGAGTGTAGGGAGAACAGATACGCAGTATTTT. Translation gives CAWSVGRTDTQYF.

This clone was seen only once. The V gene is TRBV19, the J gene TRBJ1-5; possibly TRBD1 for D (5 bases). From germline, CDR1 is LNHDA and CDR2 SQIVND (reference sequence). The CDR3 totals 12 residues. V shed 7 bases and J shed 9 bases, with 13 bases lying between them. CDR3 residues: CASTLVGGPQHF. As DNA, the CDR3 is TGTGCCAGTACCCTAGTCGGGGGGCCCCAGCATTTT.

The sample holds one count of this clone. V and J are TRBV11-2 and TRBJ1-5, with D hard to call. Germline CDR1 reads SGHAT; CDR2 reads FQNNGV. The V end was cut by 2 bases, the J end by 6 bases, with 8 bases between. The CDR3 spans 13 residues. Here the CDR3 DNA reads TGTGCCAGCAGCTTATTCAGAAGTCAGCCCCAGCATTTT. Its translation is CASSLFRSQPQHF.

This chain joins TRBV7-3 and TRBJ1-6; D is undetermined. The CDR3 sequence is 15 residues long. With 4 bases removed from V and 1 base from J, the gap between germline ends came to 8 bases. Germline lookup yields CDR1 SGHTA and CDR2 FQGTGA. The CDR3 DNA is TGTGCCAGCAGCTCCGGAGTGTCCTATAATTCACCCCTCCACTTT. This translates into CASSSGVSYNSPLHF.

The gene calls are TRBV2 and TRBJ1-2; D possibly corresponds to TRBD1 (6 bases). Germline CDR1 and CDR2: SNHLY and FYNNEI. CDR3 length equals 14 residues. Deletions cut 6 bases from V and 2 bases from J, with 13 bases between. The CDR3 spells CASRSRGGNYGYTF. The CDR3 bases are TGTGCCAGCAGGAGCAGGGGTGGGAACTATGGCTACACCTTC.